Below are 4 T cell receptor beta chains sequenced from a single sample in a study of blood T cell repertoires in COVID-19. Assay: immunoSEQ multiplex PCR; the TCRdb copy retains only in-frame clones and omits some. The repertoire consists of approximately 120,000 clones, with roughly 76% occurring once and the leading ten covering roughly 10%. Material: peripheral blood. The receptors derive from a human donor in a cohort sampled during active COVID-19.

The CDR3 DNA reads TGTGCCAGCAGCGTATTTCCGGGGGGAACATTGAACACTGAAGCTTTCTTT. It specifies CASSVFPGGTLNTEAFF. The V and J genes are TRBV9 and TRBJ1-1; D perhaps matches TRBD1 (5 bases). The V gene's germline CDR1 is SGDLS and CDR2 YYNGEE. The CDR3 length is 17 residues. With 1 base removed from V and 0 bases from J, the gap between germline ends came to 16 bases. The whole variable domain, filled in from reference TRBV9 and TRBJ1-1, reads DSGVTQTPKHLITATGQRVTLRCSPRSGDLSVYWYQQSLDQGLQFLIQYYNGEERAKGNILERFSAQQFPDLHSELNLSSLELGDSALYFCASSVFPGGTLNTEAFFGQGTRLTVV.

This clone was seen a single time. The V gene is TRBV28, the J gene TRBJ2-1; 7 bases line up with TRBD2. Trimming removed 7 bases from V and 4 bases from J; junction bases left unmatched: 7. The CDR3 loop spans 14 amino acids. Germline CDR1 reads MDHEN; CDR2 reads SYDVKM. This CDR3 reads CASTESGKYNEQFF. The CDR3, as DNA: TGTGCCAGCACCGAAAGCGGGAAATACAATGAGCAGTTCTTC.

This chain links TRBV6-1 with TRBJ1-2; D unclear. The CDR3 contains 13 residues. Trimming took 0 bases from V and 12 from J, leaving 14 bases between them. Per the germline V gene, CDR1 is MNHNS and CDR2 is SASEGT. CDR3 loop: CASSEANEDLNTF. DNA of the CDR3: TGTGCCAGCAGTGAAGCGAATGAGGATCTCAACACCTTC.

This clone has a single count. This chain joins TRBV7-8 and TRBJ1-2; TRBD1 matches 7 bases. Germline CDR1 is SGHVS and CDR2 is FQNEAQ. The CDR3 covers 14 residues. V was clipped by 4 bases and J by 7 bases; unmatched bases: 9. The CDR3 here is CASSSTYTGAGYTF. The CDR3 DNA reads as TGTGCCAGCAGCTCGACTTACACAGGGGCTGGCTACACCTTC.